This record concerns one T cell receptor (beta chain) sequence. As yet, its antigen is unknown. Each CDR3 protein gets one entry after TCRdb re-called the reads with MiXCR. Counted here are roughly 230,000 distinct CDR3 sequences, around an eighth occurring once; the ten biggest clones make up 1.5% to 2%. This entry comes from a study of T cell repertoires in cytomegalovirus infection. Overall study context: The public TCR beta signatures pointed to both CMV infection and matching HLA type.

Overall study results and limits: People with CMV and the relevant HLA were identified by cumulative public TCR beta family frequency. HLA-C-restricted, CMV-specific TCR beta clonotypes were dominant ex vivo.

The CDR3 is 11 residues long. Trimming left V 7 bases short and J 8 bases short, with 14 bases between. The germline CDR1 and CDR2 sequences are SQVTM and ANQGSEA. Sequencing was done on a sample of PBMCs. The source is a human donor in good health (CMV status not recorded). Some clones in this sample may be carry-over from other donors' samples. This rearrangement joins TRBV29-1 to TRBJ1-2; D call uncertain. The CDR3 coding sequence is TGCAGCGCCGGACTGACTTGGGGCTACACCTTC. Translated, it gives CSAGLTWGYTF.